Reported below is one T cell receptor beta chain. Per the original data handling: Counts of nucleated cells, estimated from reference gene primer amplification, were obtained. Data came from immunoSEQ multiplex PCR; TCRdb stores just in-frame clones and leaves some out. V and J calls and clone size come straight from that table; D and trimming were deduced from the DNA. The sample lists roughly 280,000 clones, around 88% occurring once. This record comes from a study of blood T cell repertoires in COVID-19. Overall study context: From the United States, Italy and Spain came samples of acute and convalescent COVID-19. Sources were T cells, B-cell-depleted T cells, or PBMCs; the material itself was cDNA or gDNA.

Germline V gene sequence: CDR1 LGHNA, CDR2 YSLEER. The CDR3 contains 16 residues. V shed 0 bases and J 3 bases; nucleotides not matched to a gene: 4. This TCR derives from a man younger than 45 with active or convalescent COVID-19. What was sequenced was peripheral blood. J is TRBJ2-2 and V is TRBV4-3; TRBD2 aligns across 7 bases. The DNA for the CDR3 is TGCGCCAGCAGCCAAGACATACGGGGGGACACCGGGGAGCTGTTTTTT. This codes for CASSQDIRGDTGELFF.